Listed below are T cell receptor beta chains from one sample, sequenced in a study of shared clonotypes between healthy human individuals. The repertoire was sequenced with immunoSEQ multiplex PCR; TCRdb's copy has only in-frame clones and lacks some. The table has about 490,000 clones, over 70% seen once. Material: PBMCs. These receptors originate from a woman aged 35 to 49 in good health. Some clones in this sample may be carry-over from other donors' samples. The CDR3 runs from the conserved cysteine through the conserved F or W. The order of the fields is V gene, J gene, clone size, D gene, CDR3 DNA, CDR3 protein. D genes are given only for firm matches. Rows give clone size only sometimes, using once, few, many, or a class for an expanded clone.

>TRBV4-3|TRBJ2-3|-|TRBD1
TGCGCCAGCAGCCAGCAGTACGACAGGGGAGATACGCAGTATTTT
CASSQQYDRGDTQYF
>TRBV7-9|TRBJ1-1|-|-
TGTGCCAGCAGCTTTGGGCTTGTGGGGATGAACACTGAAGCTTTCTTT
CASSFGLVGMNTEAFF
>TRBV5-1|TRBJ1-1|-|-
TGCGCCAGCAGCTTGGCTCAAAGGCGTGACACTGAAGCTTTCTTT
CASSLAQRRDTEAFF
>TRBV9|TRBJ2-6|many|-
TGTGCCAGCAGCGTAGGAGTCAACTCTGGGGCCAACGTCCTGACTTTC
CASSVGVNSGANVLTF
>TRBV28|TRBJ2-4|-|TRBD1
TGTGCCAGCACCCCGTCCGGGACAGGCGCCCTATTTATCAAAAACATTCAGTACTTC
CASTPSGTGALFIKNIQYF
>TRBV7-2|TRBJ1-2|-|TRBD1
TGTGCCAGCAGCTTAGTCAGGGGGAATGGCTACACCTTC
CASSLVRGNGYTF
>TRBV30|TRBJ1-1|-|TRBD1
TGTGCCTGGAGGGGACAGGTATTCAACACTGAAGCTTTCTTT
CAWRGQVFNTEAFF
>TRBV19|TRBJ2-3|-|-
TGTGCCAGTAGTATAGTGGCGGGTTCGGGCACAGATACGCAGTATTTT
CASSIVAGSGTDTQYF
>TRBV28|TRBJ1-5|-|-
TGTGCCAGCACAGGGGGCAATCAGCCCCAGCATTTT
CASTGGNQPQHF
>TRBV18|TRBJ1-2|-|-
TGTGCCAGCTCACCACTTCGGACAGATGGCTACACCTTC
CASSPLRTDGYTF
>TRBV9|TRBJ2-1|-|-
TGTGCCAGCAGCCCTCGCGGGACTTACCCCTACAATGAGCAGTTCTTC
CASSPRGTYPYNEQFF
>TRBV19|TRBJ1-1|-|-
TGTGCCAGTAGTCACGGGGGGCTAGAAGCTTTCTTT
CASSHGGLEAFF
>TRBV11-2|TRBJ2-2|-|TRBD2
TGTGCCAGCAGCTCACGGACTAGCGAGGCCGGGGAGCTGTTTTTT
CASSSRTSEAGELFF
>TRBV5-1|TRBJ2-7|-|-
TGCGCCAGCAGCTTAGGGTTTCAGTACGAGCAGTACTTC
CASSLGFQYEQYF
>TRBV15|TRBJ1-5|-|-
TGTGCCACCAGCAGTACGGGGCAGAAACGGCCCCAGCATTTT
CATSSTGQKRPQHF
>TRBV18|TRBJ1-2|-|TRBD1
TGTGCCAGCTCACCTCCGGGACAGGGGGCGTCGGGCTACACCTTC
CASSPPGQGASGYTF
>TRBV6-5|TRBJ1-4|-|-
TGTGCCAGCAGTCTCGCCACAATGAGAAATGAAAAACTGTTTTTT
CASSLATMRNEKLFF
>TRBV6-5|TRBJ2-3|many|-
TGTGCCAGCAGTTTTAGGGCAAACACAGATACGCAGTATTTT
CASSFRANTDTQYF
>TRBV27|TRBJ1-5|-|TRBD1
TGTGCCAGCAGTTTAAGACAGGGTTCCGATCAGCCCCAGCATTTT
CASSLRQGSDQPQHF
>TRBV2|TRBJ2-4|-|-
TGTGCCAGCAGTGCCTGGGGAACCAAAAACATTCAGTACTTC
CASSAWGTKNIQYF
>TRBV28|TRBJ2-7|-|TRBD2
TGTGCCAGCAGTGTCCTAGCGGGGTTTAACTACGAGCAGTACTTC
CASSVLAGFNYEQYF
>TRBV19|TRBJ2-2|-|-
TGTGCCAGTAGTTCTCAGGGACACACCGGGGAGCTGTTTTTT
CASSSQGHTGELFF
>TRBV19|TRBJ1-1|many|-
TGTGCCAGTAGTATGTTGGGAACTGAAGCTTTCTTT
CASSMLGTEAFF
>TRBV27|TRBJ1-2|-|TRBD1
TGTGCCAGCAGCCGACAGGGAGTCTATGGCTACACCTTC
CASSRQGVYGYTF
>TRBV6-1|TRBJ1-5|-|-
TGTGCCAGCAGTGAATGGGGGAGGGGAAATCAGCCCCAGCATTTT
CASSEWGRGNQPQHF
>TRBV20-1|TRBJ2-5|-|-
TGCAGTGCGGGGGACCTTGAGACCCAGTACTTC
CSAGDLETQYF
>TRBV7-2|TRBJ2-3|-|-
TGTGCCAGCAGCTTAGGGGCAGATACGCAGTATTTT
CASSLGADTQYF
>TRBV28|TRBJ1-5|-|-
TGTGCCAGCAGATACCCGGGTGCCTTTCCCCAGCATTTT
CASRYPGAFPQHF
>TRBV7-2|TRBJ2-2|-|-
TGTGCCAGCAGCCCTCCGGGACTCTCGATCACCGGGGAGCTGTTTTTT
CASSPPGLSITGELFF
>TRBV5-4|TRBJ2-2|-|-
TGTGCCAGCAGCTTGGAGGGAGGCGTCACCGGGGAGCTGTTTTTT
CASSLEGGVTGELFF
>TRBV20-1|TRBJ1-1|-|-
TGCAGTGCTACCCGGGTAGCTGAAGCTTTCTTT
CSATRVAEAFF
>TRBV27|TRBJ1-4|few|-
TGTGCCAGCAGTCAATCCCTCGGAGGACCAGTTAATGAAAAACTGTTTTTT
CASSQSLGGPVNEKLFF
>TRBV5-1|TRBJ2-1|-|-
TGCGCCAGCAGCCCGGATAACAATGAGCAGTTCTTC
CASSPDNNEQFF
>TRBV4-1|TRBJ2-1|-|TRBD1
TGCGCCAGCAGCCATCTAACAGGGGGCTACAATGAGCAGTTCTTC
CASSHLTGGYNEQFF
>TRBV28|TRBJ1-5|-|-
TGTGCCAGCAGTTCGAGGTCCAGCAGTCAGCCCCAGCATTTT
CASSSRSSSQPQHF
>TRBV11-2|TRBJ2-5|-|TRBD1
TGTGCCAGCAGCGGACCAGGACAGGGACCCCAAGAGACCCAGTACTTC
CASSGPGQGPQETQYF
>TRBV7-5|TRBJ1-2|-|-
TGTGCCAGAAGCCCTAAAACTATCGGGACAGATCCTAACTATGGCTACACCTTC
CARSPKTIGTDPNYGYTF
>TRBV19|TRBJ1-2|-|-
TGTGCCAGTAGTATAGTTCCCCATGGGGGCTACACCTTC
CASSIVPHGGYTF
>TRBV5-4|TRBJ2-1|-|-
TGTGCCAGCAGCTTGGGCGGCAGGCAGGTGGATGAGCAGTTCTTC
CASSLGGRQVDEQFF
>TRBV19|TRBJ1-5|-|-
TGTGCCAGTAGAACCAGGGCGGGTCAGCCCCAGCATTTT
CASRTRAGQPQHF
>TRBV15|TRBJ1-1|many|-
TGTGCCACCAGCAGAGGCCCTGGGACACCGAACACTGAAGCTTTCTTT
CATSRGPGTPNTEAFF
>TRBV5-1|TRBJ2-7|-|-
TGCGCCAGCAGCCTGAACTACGGGACAAGCTCCTACGAGCAGTACTTC
CASSLNYGTSSYEQYF
>TRBV2|TRBJ1-5|medium-sized|-
TGTGCCAGCAGTGAAGGGGGATTTAGCAATCAGCCCCAGCATTTT
CASSEGGFSNQPQHF
>TRBV11-2|TRBJ2-5|-|-
TGTGCCAGCACCTTCGAGGGGGACGGTATAGAGACCCAGTACTTC
CASTFEGDGIETQYF
>TRBV29-1|TRBJ2-1|once|-
TGCAGCGTTGATGGGATTGGGGGCGGTGAGCAGTTCTTC
CSVDGIGGGEQFF
>TRBV6-1|TRBJ2-1|few|TRBD2
TGTGCCAGCAGTGAATTTGTCCTAGCGGGAGCCACGTACAATGAGCAGTTCTTC
CASSEFVLAGATYNEQFF
>TRBV7-9|TRBJ1-3|-|TRBD1
TGTGCCAGCAGCGGACAGGGTTTATCTGGAAACACCATATATTTT
CASSGQGLSGNTIYF
>TRBV5-6|TRBJ1-1|-|-
TGTGCCAGCAGCTTAGCGGGCAGCCACACTGAAGCTTTCTTT
CASSLAGSHTEAFF
>TRBV2|TRBJ2-1|once|-
TGTGCCAGCAGTGTTTCCCTAGCGCGAGGGGGTGAGCAGTTCTTC
CASSVSLARGGEQFF